The rows below give T cell receptor beta chains drawn from one sample of a study of blood T cells in healthy people across ages. TCRdb fed the 5' RACE reads into MiXCR, producing one record per CDR3 protein. The profile covers hundreds of thousands of distinct CDR3 sequences, with more than 20% appearing a single time and 8.5% to 9.5% taken by the ten largest. These data are also associated with another study on T cells of mothers and their children.

Material for sequencing was blood. These receptors were collected from a boy between 5 and 17 years old in good health. Both conserved end residues are part of each CDR3. Fields, in order: V gene, J gene, clone size, D gene, CDR3 protein, CDR3 DNA. A D gene is named only where the DNA matches it firmly. Only part of the rows carry a size: once, few, many, or a class if the clone is expanded.

v_call: TRBV2; j_call: TRBJ2-5; clone_size: .; d_call: .; cdr3_aa: CASWFTGPQETQYF; cdr3_nt: TGTGCCAGCTGGTTTACAGGGCCCCAAGAGACCCAGTACTTC
v_call: TRBV29-1; j_call: TRBJ1-2; clone_size: few; d_call: TRBD1; cdr3_aa: CSVEHSGTGGRGRYGYTF; cdr3_nt: TGCAGCGTTGAACATTCCGGGACAGGGGGTCGGGGGCGCTATGGCTACACCTTC
v_call: TRBV29-1; j_call: TRBJ1-2; clone_size: .; d_call: TRBD1; cdr3_aa: CSVFRQGAQGYTF; cdr3_nt: TGCAGCGTTTTTAGACAGGGGGCTCAGGGCTACACCTTC
v_call: TRBV7-2; j_call: TRBJ2-1; clone_size: few; d_call: .; cdr3_aa: CASSLAPEGQGEFF; cdr3_nt: TGTGCCAGCAGCTTAGCGCCCGAAGGGCAGGGAGAGTTCTTC
v_call: TRBV11-1; j_call: TRBJ1-2; clone_size: .; d_call: .; cdr3_aa: CASSDQGSGYTF; cdr3_nt: TGTGCCAGCAGCGACCAGGGGAGTGGCTACACCTTC
v_call: TRBV29-1; j_call: TRBJ1-2; clone_size: few; d_call: .; cdr3_aa: CSGEANDGYTF; cdr3_nt: TGCAGCGGGGAGGCCAATGATGGCTACACCTTC
v_call: TRBV2; j_call: TRBJ2-5; clone_size: .; d_call: .; cdr3_aa: CASSEATSQETQYF; cdr3_nt: TGTGCCAGCAGTGAAGCTACCAGCCAAGAGACCCAGTACTTC
v_call: TRBV12-3/TRBV12-4; j_call: TRBJ2-5; clone_size: few; d_call: .; cdr3_aa: CASSFANGGDREETQYF; cdr3_nt: TGTGCCAGCAGTTTCGCCAACGGCGGGGACCGAGAAGAGACCCAGTACTTC
v_call: TRBV4-3; j_call: TRBJ2-1; clone_size: few; d_call: .; cdr3_aa: CASSQIADGNEQFF; cdr3_nt: TGCGCCAGCAGCCAAATAGCGGACGGGAATGAGCAGTTCTTC
v_call: TRBV4-3; j_call: TRBJ1-3; clone_size: .; d_call: .; cdr3_aa: CASSQDRVGDFGNTIYF; cdr3_nt: TGCGCCAGCAGCCAAGATCGTGTAGGGGATTTTGGAAACACCATATATTTT
v_call: TRBV7-6; j_call: TRBJ1-6; clone_size: .; d_call: .; cdr3_aa: CASSLEDRDSPLHF; cdr3_nt: TGTGCCAGCAGCTTAGAGGACCGTGATTCACCCCTCCACTTT
v_call: TRBV7-9; j_call: TRBJ2-1; clone_size: few; d_call: .; cdr3_aa: CASRYTPAVHNEQFF; cdr3_nt: TGTGCCAGCAGGTATACTCCGGCGGTGCACAATGAGCAGTTCTTC
v_call: TRBV10-3; j_call: TRBJ2-1; clone_size: few; d_call: .; cdr3_aa: CAIRGGFNEQFF; cdr3_nt: TGTGCCATCAGGGGCGGTTTCAATGAGCAGTTCTTC
v_call: TRBV7-2; j_call: TRBJ1-2; clone_size: .; d_call: .; cdr3_aa: CASSLVDSLFGYTF; cdr3_nt: TGTGCCAGCAGCTTAGTCGACAGCCTCTTCGGCTACACCTTC
v_call: TRBV30; j_call: TRBJ2-4; clone_size: few; d_call: .; cdr3_aa: CAWSRKGGGVKNIQYF; cdr3_nt: TGTGCCTGGAGTAGAAAAGGAGGGGGGGTCAAAAACATTCAGTACTTC
v_call: TRBV11-2; j_call: TRBJ2-1; clone_size: .; d_call: TRBD2; cdr3_aa: CASSLGGGAHEQFF; cdr3_nt: TGTGCCAGCAGCTTGGGCGGGGGGGCTCATGAGCAGTTCTTC
v_call: TRBV29-1; j_call: TRBJ2-1; clone_size: few; d_call: TRBD2; cdr3_aa: CSVEKMRGAVSSYNEQFF; cdr3_nt: TGCAGCGTTGAAAAAATGCGGGGGGCGGTCAGCTCCTACAATGAGCAGTTCTTC
v_call: TRBV5-6; j_call: TRBJ2-5; clone_size: few; d_call: TRBD2; cdr3_aa: CASSRTSGIRETQYF; cdr3_nt: TGTGCCAGCAGCCGGACTAGCGGGATTCGGGAGACCCAGTACTTC
v_call: TRBV4-1; j_call: TRBJ2-1; clone_size: few; d_call: .; cdr3_aa: CASSHIYNEQFF; cdr3_nt: TGCGCCAGCAGCCACATATACAATGAGCAGTTCTTC
v_call: TRBV28; j_call: TRBJ2-4; clone_size: many; d_call: .; cdr3_aa: CASSVSPRSKNIQYF; cdr3_nt: TGTGCCAGCAGTGTCTCCCCGAGGAGTAAAAACATTCAGTACTTC
v_call: TRBV3-1; j_call: TRBJ1-2; clone_size: few; d_call: .; cdr3_aa: CASSLTGNRQNGYTF; cdr3_nt: TGTGCCAGCAGCCTCACAGGGAATCGGCAAAATGGCTACACCTTC
v_call: TRBV6-1; j_call: TRBJ2-7; clone_size: few; d_call: .; cdr3_aa: CASSQTDQEKPHF; cdr3_nt: TGTGCCAGCAGCCAGACGGACCAGGAAAAACCGCACTTC
v_call: TRBV18; j_call: TRBJ2-7; clone_size: few; d_call: .; cdr3_aa: CASSPSGDGVYEQYF; cdr3_nt: TGTGCCAGCTCACCATCAGGGGACGGAGTCTACGAGCAGTACTTC
v_call: TRBV29-1; j_call: TRBJ2-5; clone_size: .; d_call: .; cdr3_aa: CSVDGGLVETQYF; cdr3_nt: TGCAGCGTTGATGGGGGGTTGGTTGAGACCCAGTACTTC
v_call: TRBV7-9; j_call: TRBJ1-2; clone_size: .; d_call: .; cdr3_aa: CASSSQDRHYGYTF; cdr3_nt: TGTGCCAGCAGCTCCCAAGACAGGCACTATGGCTACACCTTC
v_call: TRBV5-4; j_call: TRBJ1-4; clone_size: once; d_call: .; cdr3_aa: CASSTNTGEKLFF; cdr3_nt: TGTGCCAGCAGCACAAACACAGGCGAAAAACTGTTTTTT
v_call: TRBV12-3/TRBV12-4; j_call: TRBJ2-1; clone_size: few; d_call: TRBD1; cdr3_aa: CASSVEDRLYNEQFF; cdr3_nt: TGTGCCAGCAGTGTTGAGGACAGGCTCTACAATGAGCAGTTCTTC
v_call: TRBV7-2; j_call: TRBJ1-5; clone_size: many; d_call: .; cdr3_aa: CASSLRAGAGNQPQHF; cdr3_nt: TGTGCCAGCAGCTTAAGGGCAGGGGCGGGCAATCAGCCCCAGCATTTT